This T cell receptor (beta chain) was recorded in a study of T cell repertoires in cytomegalovirus infection. The table lists this clonotype with a count of one. Its specificity is unknown. Relative to the germline gene, one junction end is altered; a read error may explain this. The CDR3 contains 14 residues. TCRdb independently ran MiXCR on the reads; one entry per CDR3 protein. Among around 900,000 distinct CDR3 sequences listed, approximately 33% were seen once. Overall study findings and caveats: Within the response measured ex vivo, HLA-C-restricted CMV-specific TCR beta clonotypes were dominant.

The sequence came from a human donor in good health (CMV status not recorded). Some clones in this sample may be carry-over from other donors' samples. The sequencing here drew on cultured CD8+ T cells from PBMCs, taken from culture after CMV antigen stimulation. The J gene is TRBJ2-1, the V gene TRBV12-3 or TRBV12-4; the match to TRBD2 covers 11 bases. DNA for the CDR3: TGTGCCAGCAATTTAGCGGGGGGGCCTTATGAGCAGTTCTTC. Its protein is CASNLAGGPYEQFF.